A single sample gave rise to the 6 T cell receptor beta chains below, sequenced in a study of cytomegalovirus exposure and HLA in healthy donors. With 60 Vbeta and 13 Jbeta primers, the PCR was carried out. Assay used: immunoSEQ multiplex PCR; TCRdb lists only in-frame clones, some missing. The repertoire holds about 130,000 clones, with roughly 88% as singletons. The material sequenced was PBMCs. All receptors come from a young woman in good health and CMV-seropositive.

The V gene is TRBV27, the J gene TRBJ2-1, with 8 positions matching TRBD2. Germline CDR1 is MNHEY and CDR2 is SMNVEV (reference sequence). The CDR3 spans 14 residues. Losses at the gene ends were 1 base for V and 8 bases for J; bases not matched to a gene: 4. Written as DNA, the CDR3 is TGTGCCAGCAGTTTATTGGGGCGGGGGGATGAGCAGTTCTTC. Translation: CASSLLGRGDEQFF.

V gene TRBV2 combines with J gene TRBJ2-7; a weak D match, TRBD2 (6 bases). The germline V gene has CDR1 SNHLY and CDR2 FYNNEI. V was shortened by 1 base and J by 7 bases, with 11 bases between the two germline ends. CDR3 size: 13 residues. CDR3 residues: CASSEGLAREQYF. The DNA for the CDR3 is TGTGCCAGCAGTGAAGGGCTAGCGAGAGAGCAGTACTTC.

There are a few counts of this clone. The V gene is TRBV5-6, the J gene TRBJ2-7; D is unresolved. This CDR3 has 11 residues. CDR1 is SGHDT and CDR2 is YYEEEE in the germline V gene. V gave up 3 bases and J gave up 3 bases, with 4 bases separating them. The CDR3 DNA reads as TGTGCCAGCAGCTCCCTCTACGAGCAGTACTTC. This encodes CASSSLYEQYF.

This sequence joins TRBV5-1 and TRBJ2-5, with 7 bases lining up with TRBD2. CDR1 and CDR2 (germline): SGHRS, YFSETQ. The CDR3 has 15 residues. V lost 2 bases to trimming and J lost 7 bases; unmatched junction nucleotides: 11. CDR3 sequence reads: CASSFRSGEGRTQYF. The CDR3 DNA reads TGCGCCAGCAGCTTTAGGAGCGGGGAGGGCCGGACCCAGTACTTC.

The rearrangement links TRBV18 to TRBJ2-7, with TRBD2 as a possible D gene (5 bases). The CDR3 extends over 14 amino acids. V lost 6 bases and J 4 bases, leaving 16 bases between the germline ends. The germline V gene encodes CDR1 KGHSH and CDR2 LQKENI. The CDR3 spells CASSPDRGTYEQYF. CDR3 DNA sequence: TGTGCCAGCTCCCCGGACCGGGGAACTTACGAGCAGTACTTC.

This rearrangement joins TRBV29-1 to TRBJ2-7; a possible D gene is TRBD2 (5 bases). Trimming pared 0 bases from V and 3 bases from J, leaving 9 bases between. The germline CDR1 and CDR2 sequences are SQVTM and ANQGSEA. This CDR3 is built from 13 residues. The CDR3 reads CSVEDPTNYEQYF. The DNA of the CDR3 is TGCAGCGTTGAAGATCCGACTAACTACGAGCAGTACTTC.